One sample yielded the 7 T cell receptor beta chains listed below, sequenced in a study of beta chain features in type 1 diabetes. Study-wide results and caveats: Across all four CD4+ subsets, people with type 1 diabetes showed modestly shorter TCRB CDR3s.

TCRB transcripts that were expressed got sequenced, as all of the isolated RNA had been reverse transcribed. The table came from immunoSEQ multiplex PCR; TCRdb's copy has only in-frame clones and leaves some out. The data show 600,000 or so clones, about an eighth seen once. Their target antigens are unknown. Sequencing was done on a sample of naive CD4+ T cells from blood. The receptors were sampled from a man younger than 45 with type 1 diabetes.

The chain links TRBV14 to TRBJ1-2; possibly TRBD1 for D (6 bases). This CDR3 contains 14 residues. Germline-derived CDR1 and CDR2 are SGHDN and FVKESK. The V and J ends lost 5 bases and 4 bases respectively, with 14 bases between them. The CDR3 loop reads CASSATGIAYGYTF. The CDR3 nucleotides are TGTGCCAGCAGCGCTACAGGGATCGCCTATGGCTACACCTTC.

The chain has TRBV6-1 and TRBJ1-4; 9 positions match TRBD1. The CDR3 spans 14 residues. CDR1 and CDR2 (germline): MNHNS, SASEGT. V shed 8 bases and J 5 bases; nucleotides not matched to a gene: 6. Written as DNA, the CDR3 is TGTGCCAGCGTATCGGGACAGGGAAATGAAAAACTGTTTTTT. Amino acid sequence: CASVSGQGNEKLFF.

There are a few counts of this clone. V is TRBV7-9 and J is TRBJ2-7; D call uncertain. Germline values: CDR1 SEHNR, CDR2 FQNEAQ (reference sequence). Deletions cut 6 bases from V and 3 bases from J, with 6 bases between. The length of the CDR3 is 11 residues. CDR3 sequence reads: CASSPRYEQYF. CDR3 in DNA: TGTGCCAGCAGTCCACGCTACGAGCAGTACTTC.

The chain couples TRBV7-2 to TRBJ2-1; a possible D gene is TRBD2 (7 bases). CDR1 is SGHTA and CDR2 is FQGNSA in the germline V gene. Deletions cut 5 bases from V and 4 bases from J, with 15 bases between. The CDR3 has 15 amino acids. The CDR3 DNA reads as TGTGCCAGCAGCCGGCTAGGGGGAGGGTACAATGAGCAGTTCTTC. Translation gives CASSRLGGGYNEQFF.

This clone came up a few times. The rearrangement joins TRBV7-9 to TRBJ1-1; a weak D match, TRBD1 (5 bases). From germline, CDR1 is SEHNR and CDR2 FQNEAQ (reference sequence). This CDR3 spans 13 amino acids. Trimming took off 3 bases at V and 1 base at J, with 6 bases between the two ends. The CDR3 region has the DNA TGTGCCAGCAGCTTCCAGGGGAACACTGAAGCTTTCTTT. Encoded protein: CASSFQGNTEAFF.

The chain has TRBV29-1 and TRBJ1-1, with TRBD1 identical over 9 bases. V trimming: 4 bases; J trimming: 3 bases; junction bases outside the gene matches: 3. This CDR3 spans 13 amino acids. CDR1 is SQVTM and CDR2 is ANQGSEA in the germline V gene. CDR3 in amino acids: CSVVGQGYTEAFF. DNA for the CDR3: TGCAGCGTTGTCGGACAGGGGTACACTGAAGCTTTCTTT. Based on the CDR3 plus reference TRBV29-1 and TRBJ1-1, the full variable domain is SAVISQKPSRDICQRGTSLTIQCQVDSQVTMMFWYRQQPGQSLTLIATANQGSEATYESGFVIDKFPISRPNLTFSTLTVSNMSPEDSSIYLCSVVGQGYTEAFFGQGTRLTVV.

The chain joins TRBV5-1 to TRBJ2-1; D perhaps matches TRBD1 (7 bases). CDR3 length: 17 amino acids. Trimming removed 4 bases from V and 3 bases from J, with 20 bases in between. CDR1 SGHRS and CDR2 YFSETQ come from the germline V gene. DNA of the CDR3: TGCGCCAGCAGCCTACAGCCTCCCAGGGGGGTCTACAATGAGCAGTTCTTC. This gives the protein CASSLQPPRGVYNEQFF.